The rows below give T cell receptor beta chains drawn from one sample of a study of early T cells in non-severe SARS-CoV-2 infection. TCRdb called the 5' RACE reads again in MiXCR, with one record for every CDR3 protein. The sample lists around 61,000 distinct CDR3 sequences; more than 10% were seen once. The sequencing input was whole blood. Source of these receptors: an adult who was a healthcare worker with PCR-confirmed SARS-CoV-2 infection or an uninfected control (not recorded which). Each CDR3 is given with its conserved first and last residue. The D gene is left open where the match is weak. Part of the rows lack a size; the others show once, few, many or a class for expanded clones.

TRBD1	TRBJ1-1	many	15	TRBV4-3	TGCGCCAGCAGCCACGCAACAGGGGAGTACAGTGAAGCTTTCTTT	CASSHATGEYSEAFF
TRBD1	TRBJ2-5	few	15	TRBV20-1	TGCAGTGCTAGTGCGGGGACAGGGGGCCGGGAGACCCAGTACTTC	CSASAGTGGRETQYF
NA	TRBJ2-6	NA	17	TRBV6-5	TGTGCCAGCAGTTACACTCAGGGGAATTCTGGGGCCAACGTCCTGACTTTC	CASSYTQGNSGANVLTF
TRBD1	TRBJ1-1	NA	20	TRBV27	TGTGCCAGCAGTTATACCTCTTCCTACAGGGGAAGGGTGGCGAACACTGAAGCTTTCTTT	CASSYTSSYRGRVANTEAFF
NA	TRBJ2-7	NA	12	TRBV6-6	TGTGCCAGCAGTTACGAGGGGCACAAGCAGTACTTC	CASSYEGHKQYF
TRBD2	TRBJ2-1	NA	16	TRBV2	TGTGCCAGCAGTGACAGACGACTAGCGGGGGGAAATGAGCAGTTCTTC	CASSDRRLAGGNEQFF
TRBD1	TRBJ1-1	NA	18	TRBV25-1	TGTGCCAGCAGTGAACAAAAGGACAGGACAATATCGACGGCTGAAGCTTTCTTT	CASSEQKDRTISTAEAFF
TRBD1	TRBJ2-7	many	14	TRBV20-1	TGCAGTGCCGATCGGAGACAGGGGGCCTCCGAGCAGTACTTC	CSADRRQGASEQYF
TRBD1	TRBJ1-5	many	14	TRBV4-1	TGCGCCAGCAGCCAAGAACAGGGGGGTCAGCCCCAGCATTTT	CASSQEQGGQPQHF
NA	TRBJ1-4	NA	16	TRBV27	TGTGCCAGCAGTTTATCATGGGGGTTAACTAATGAAAAACTGTTTTTT	CASSLSWGLTNEKLFF
NA	TRBJ1-2	NA	12	TRBV6-1	TGTGCCGTACAGGGAGGTTTGTATGGCTACACCTTC	CAVQGGLYGYTF
NA	TRBJ2-7	many	14	TRBV7-9	TGTGCCAGCAGCCCCCGACAGGATCCCTACGAGCAGTACTTC	CASSPRQDPYEQYF
NA	TRBJ2-7	many	12	TRBV9	TGTGCCAGCAGCGGCCCGGGGGTCGAGCAGTACTTC	CASSGPGVEQYF
NA	TRBJ2-5	many	14	TRBV6-2/TRBV6-3	TGTGCCAGCAGTTATACCCAGGTTCAAGAGACCCAGTACTTC	CASSYTQVQETQYF
NA	TRBJ1-6	few	12	TRBV2	TGTGCCAGCAGTTCCGGGCCCTCACCCCTCCACTTT	CASSSGPSPLHF
TRBD1	TRBJ2-7	NA	12	TRBV29-1	TGCAGCGTTGAGAGGGACAGGGGCGAGCAGTACTTC	CSVERDRGEQYF
NA	TRBJ1-2	few	14	TRBV5-4	TGTGCCAGCAGCTTGGCAGGGAACCTCTATGGCTACACCTTC	CASSLAGNLYGYTF
NA	TRBJ2-5	many	14	TRBV11-2	TGTGCCAGCAGCTTAGCGGACAACCAAGAGACCCAGTACTTC	CASSLADNQETQYF
NA	TRBJ2-4	few	15	TRBV30	TGTGCCTGGAGTGGAAACAGGGAGGCCAAAAACATTCAGTACTTC	CAWSGNREAKNIQYF
TRBD1	TRBJ2-7	few	13	TRBV19	TGTGCCAGTAGGAGGACAGGGTACTACGAGCAGTACTTC	CASRRTGYYEQYF
NA	TRBJ2-4	many	12	TRBV6-2/TRBV6-3	TGTGCCAGTGGGCTTCGTGGAAACATTCAGTACTTC	CASGLRGNIQYF
NA	TRBJ1-2	many	14	TRBV20-1	TGCAGTGCTAGAGGGTTCAGGCCTAACTATGGCTACACCTTC	CSARGFRPNYGYTF
NA	TRBJ1-1	few	11	TRBV7-9	TGTGCCAGCAGCCTACGAACGATATGCCGATTT	CASSLRTICRF
TRBD1	TRBJ2-2	many	15	TRBV6-1	TGTGCCAGCAGTGGGGGACAGGCGGACACCGGGGAGCTGTTTTTT	CASSGGQADTGELFF
NA	TRBJ2-7	many	14	TRBV24-1	TGTGCCACCAGTGTCCCTGACGTCCGCTACGAGCAGTACTTC	CATSVPDVRYEQYF
NA	TRBJ1-2	few	13	TRBV30	TGTGCCTGGAGCAACCAGGGGAATACTGGCTACACCTTC	CAWSNQGNTGYTF
NA	TRBJ2-7	many	11	TRBV3-1	TGTGCCAGCAGCCAAGGAAACGAGCAGTACTTC	CASSQGNEQYF
TRBD1	TRBJ2-3	NA	14	TRBV20-1	TGCAGTGCTACCTGGACAGGGGGCAGGGATACGCAGTATTTT	CSATWTGGRDTQYF
TRBD2	TRBJ2-1	NA	15	TRBV3-1	TGTGCCAGCAGAGGGACTACCCAAAAAAGGAGTGAGCAGTTCTTC	CASRGTTQKRSEQFF
TRBD1	TRBJ1-1	many	12	TRBV29-1	TGCAGCGCGGGACAGCGGAACACTGAAGCTTTCTTT	CSAGQRNTEAFF
NA	TRBJ1-1	many	14	TRBV27	TGTGCCAGCAGTTTGAAGAGGGGGGTCACTGAAGCTTTCTTT	CASSLKRGVTEAFF
TRBD2	TRBJ2-5	few	14	TRBV18	TGTGCCAGCTCTCAAGGACTAGTCGGTGAGACCCAGTACTTC	CASSQGLVGETQYF
TRBD2	TRBJ2-3	many	16	TRBV4-1	TGCGCCAGCAGCCAGGGGACTAGCGGGCCCACAGATACGCAGTATTTT	CASSQGTSGPTDTQYF
NA	TRBJ1-2	few	13	TRBV25-1	TGTGCCAGCAGTGAAGCAGGGTTCCGCGGCTACACCTTC	CASSEAGFRGYTF
TRBD1	TRBJ2-1	many	13	TRBV24-1	TGTGCCACCTCGACAGGGAAGTCCAATGAGCAGTTCTTC	CATSTGKSNEQFF